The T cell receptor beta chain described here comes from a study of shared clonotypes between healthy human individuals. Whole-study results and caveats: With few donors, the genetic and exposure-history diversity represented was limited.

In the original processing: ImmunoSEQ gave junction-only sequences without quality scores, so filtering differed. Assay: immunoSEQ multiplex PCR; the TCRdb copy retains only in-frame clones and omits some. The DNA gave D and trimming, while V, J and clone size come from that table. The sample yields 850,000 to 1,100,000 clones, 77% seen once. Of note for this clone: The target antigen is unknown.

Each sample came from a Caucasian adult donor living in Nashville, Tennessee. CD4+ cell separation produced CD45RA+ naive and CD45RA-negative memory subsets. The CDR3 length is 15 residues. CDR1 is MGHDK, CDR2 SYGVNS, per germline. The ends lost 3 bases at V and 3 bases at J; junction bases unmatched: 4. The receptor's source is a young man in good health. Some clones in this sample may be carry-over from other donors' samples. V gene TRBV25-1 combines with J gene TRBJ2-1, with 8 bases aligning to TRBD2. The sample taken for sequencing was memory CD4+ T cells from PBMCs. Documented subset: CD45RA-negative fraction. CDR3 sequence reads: CASSDTGLVYNEQFF. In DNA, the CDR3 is TGTGCCAGCAGTGACACGGGACTAGTCTACAATGAGCAGTTCTTC.